The present T cell receptor beta chain was sequenced within a study of Ad26.COV2.S vaccination and SARS-CoV-2 variants. Study-level points and caveats: Reported findings describe substantial breadth in spike-specific CD8+ and CD4+ T cell responses following vaccination. Responses of T cells in total may have been underestimated by the TCR breadth and depth analyses. Placebo and vaccine recipients had non-spike TCR breadth that was similar.

Treatment given: 19 received Ad26.COV2.S at low or high dose, single or two shots; 5 received placebo; per-sample allocation not given. After the first vaccine or placebo injection, samples were drawn on day 63. An Ad26 vector was used to express Wuhan-strain SARS-CoV-2 spike as the vaccine. TCRdb's table, derived via immunoSEQ multiplex PCR, lists solely in-frame clones and lacks some. This repertoire shows roughly 380,000 clones, 85% to 90% found once; its top ten account for approximately 4%. A note on this clone: Its antigen is not known.

CDR1 and CDR2 from the germline V gene are SQVTM and ANQGSEA. The germline V and J ends were trimmed by 5 bases and 5 bases, with 9 bases remaining between them. The CDR3 consists of 12 residues. The receptor comes from a person aged 18-65 years who received the Ad26.COV2.S COVID-19 vaccine or a placebo. The chain links TRBV29-1 to TRBJ2-2; the D gene is possibly TRBD1 (6 bases). The sequences come from peripheral blood, collected in a trial of Ad26.COV2.S vaccine versus placebo. CDR3 in amino acids: CSVLGGTGELFF. The CDR3 DNA is TGCAGCGTTCTAGGGGGTACCGGGGAGCTGTTTTTT.